In this sample, the clone carrying this T cell receptor beta chain turned up once. Antigen unknown. Mismatch with germline at one junction end may stem from a read error. This specimen comes from a study of Graves' ophthalmopathy and Graves' hyperthyroidism. Study-wide points: Ophthalmopathy progression prediction by the model yielded a sensitivity of approximately 70% and a specificity of approximately 72%.

The authors amplified TCR beta CDR3 regions, and they did so from RNA transcripts for repertoire sequencing. Second-round multiplex PCR came after first-round RT-PCR with HTBI primers. TCRdb redid the calling of the multiplex PCR reads with MiXCR, one entry per CDR3 protein. Among 400,000 or so distinct CDR3 sequences, about 18% were seen once, and the ten largest hold 2.4%. The clonotype comes from an adult woman with stable Graves' hyperthyroidism. Sample: peripheral blood.

The CDR3: CASILPARGHSGAYVLTF. The CDR3 DNA sequence: TGTGCTAGCATCCTACCCGCCAGGGGCCACTCTGGGGCCTACGTCCTGACTTTC. The rearrangement uses TRBV7-7 and TRBJ2-6, with D possibly matching TRBD1 (6 bases). The CDR3 runs 18 residues. The germline V gene encodes CDR1 SSHAT and CDR2 FNYEAQ (reference sequence).